Sequencing of this T cell receptor (beta chain) was carried out in a study of blood T cell repertoires in COVID-19. Study details: Italy, Spain and the United States were the sources of the convalescent and acute COVID-19 samples.

Deletions cut 1 base from V and 8 bases from J, with 11 bases between. Germline CDR1 and CDR2: SGHAT and FQDESV (reference sequence). This CDR3 is 13 amino acids long. Original processing methods: Amplification with reference gene primers provided the estimates of nucleated cell counts. Method: immunoSEQ multiplex PCR; TCRdb's copy keeps in-frame clones and lacks some. The V and J calls and clone size come from that table; D and trimming were worked out from the DNA. In the table there are more than 100,000 clones, about 79% of which are singletons. The chain joins TRBV11-1 to TRBJ1-2, with TRBD1 as a possible D gene (6 bases). The source is a man between 65 and 80 years old with acute or convalescent COVID-19. Sample: peripheral blood. CDR3 in amino acids: CASSLDDRRGYTF. As DNA, the CDR3 is TGTGCCAGCAGCTTAGACGACAGGCGGGGCTACACCTTC.